These T cell receptor beta chains were read from a single sample in a study of vaccination effects on CD4 cells after COVID-19. Their antigens are not known. The protocol was immunoSEQ multiplex PCR, while the TCRdb copy is restricted to in-frame clones and leaves out a portion. The table has tens of thousands of clones, nearly 75% seen once. The sequences come from CD4+ T cells from PBMCs cultured without peptide, collected after COVID-19 vaccination. The receptors derive from a human donor who received a COVID-19 vaccine. Both conserved end residues are part of each CDR3. A D gene is named only where the DNA matches it firmly. Size is omitted from some rows. Given values are once, few, many or a class for expanded clones.

j_call clone_size v_call d_call cdr3_nt cdr3_aa
TRBJ1-6 . TRBV6-2/TRBV6-3 . TGTGCCAGCAGCCCCGAAGGTCACACGAGGGCGGAAACGGGACCCCTCCACTTT CASSPEGHTRAETGPLHF
TRBJ1-5 . TRBV7-2 . TGTGCCAGCAGCTTAGAGCCGACAGGATATCAGCCCCAGCATTTT CASSLEPTGYQPQHF
TRBJ1-1 once TRBV5-1 TRBD1 TGCGCCAGCAGCCCTTTGGGACAGATGAACACTGAAGCTTTCTTT CASSPLGQMNTEAFF
TRBJ1-2 few TRBV2 . TGTGCCAGCAGTGCGGACAGTGCCCAAAGAGGCTACACCTTC CASSADSAQRGYTF
TRBJ1-1 . TRBV7-2 TRBD1 TGTGCCAGCAGCTATGACAGGGCGGGAACTGAAGCTTTCTTT CASSYDRAGTEAFF
TRBJ1-1 . TRBV19 . TGTGCCAGTAGGACCGGGTGGAGCACTGAAGCTTTCTTT CASRTGWSTEAFF
TRBJ1-5 few TRBV5-1 TRBD1 TGCGCCAGCAGCCTGACGACAGGGGGTCAGCCCCAGCATTTT CASSLTTGGQPQHF
TRBJ1-2 . TRBV28 . TGTGCCAGCAGTCTCCGACAGCTATGGAATGGCTACACCTTC CASSLRQLWNGYTF
TRBJ2-2 . TRBV3-1/TRBV3-2 . TGTGCCAGCAGCCAAGAGGGGGCCGGGGAGCTGTTTTTT CASSQEGAGELFF
TRBJ1-4 . TRBV6-1 . TGTGCCAGCAGTGAAGATCAGAGGGCTGCAACTAATGAAAAACTGTTTTTT CASSEDQRAATNEKLFF
TRBJ2-2 . TRBV7-2 . TGTGCCAGCAGCCCGAACCTGGGACTCCGGAACACCGGGGAGCTGTTTTTT CASSPNLGLRNTGELFF
TRBJ2-6 . TRBV29-1 . TGCAGCGTTGGGCAGGGGACTGGGGCCAACGTCCTGACTTTC CSVGQGTGANVLTF
TRBJ1-5 . TRBV30 . TGTGCCTTCTCGGACGGTCATCTCAATCAGCCCCAGCATTTT CAFSDGHLNQPQHF
TRBJ2-5 few TRBV7-8 TRBD2 TGTGCCAGCAGCACGGGACCGAGACTAGCGGGCGTAGAGACCCAGTACTTC CASSTGPRLAGVETQYF
TRBJ2-3 once TRBV6-2/TRBV6-3 . TGTGCCAGCAGTCCCCTTCTGGACACAGATACGCAGTATTTT CASSPLLDTDTQYF
TRBJ1-2 . TRBV7-2 TRBD1 TGTGCCAGCAGCTTCGTGACAGGGGGCGTTTGCACCTTC CASSFVTGGVCTF
TRBJ2-3 . TRBV10-2 . TGCGCCAGCCGGACTCCTGGTGGGGATACGCAGTATTTT CASRTPGGDTQYF
TRBJ1-2 . TRBV18 . TGTGCCAGCTCAGCCGTACAGGGTTGGGACTATGGCTACACCTTC CASSAVQGWDYGYTF
TRBJ1-2 . TRBV6-5 . TGTGCCAGCAGTTACGAGGGGGACTATGGCTACACCTTC CASSYEGDYGYTF
TRBJ1-1 . TRBV6-4 TRBD1 TGTGCCAGCAGGATACAGGGGTCGGGCACTGAAGCTTTCTTT CASRIQGSGTEAFF
TRBJ1-1 . TRBV6-2/TRBV6-3 TRBD1 TGTGCCAGCAGTTACGCGACGGACAGGGGCCCTCCCTTGCCTGAAGCTTTCTTT CASSYATDRGPPLPEAFF
TRBJ1-2 . TRBV7-2 . TGTGCCAGCAGCTTAGCAGGCGTGATTGAAGGAGGCTACACCTTC CASSLAGVIEGGYTF
TRBJ2-1 . TRBV4-1 TRBD2 TGCGCCAGCATCGGGGGGGCGCATAATGAGCAGTTCTTC CASIGGAHNEQFF
TRBJ1-5 . TRBV12-5 . TGTGCTAGTGGTTTGGGGGGGACGGGCCAGCCCCAGCATTTT CASGLGGTGQPQHF